The 3 T cell receptor beta chains reported below all come from one sample, sequenced in a study of T cell clusters in autoimmune cytopenias (dated by TCRdb to about 2019). TRB amplification used roughly 270 ng of peripheral blood genomic DNA, 30,000 to 40,000 genome equivalents, per sample. Data came from an Illumina MiSeq. TRB rearrangements were amplified by multiplex PCR using a touch-down protocol with TRB-A and TRB-B primer pools mixed in one tube. TCRdb reanalyzed the reads, keeping one entry per CDR3 protein sequence and omitting DNA. The table of this sample itemizes 6,000 to 8,000 distinct CDR3 sequences. The ten most abundant clones make up 4.9% of the sample. The sample was peripheral blood. All receptors derive from a human donor with an autoimmune cytopenia or autoimmune hepatitis (not recorded which).

The chain recombines TRBV28 with TRBJ2-2. Germline V lookup: CDR1 MDHEN, CDR2 SYDVKM. This CDR3 is 13 amino acids long. This chain's CDR3 is CASSLGYTGELFF.

This clonotype is called medium-sized (0.01 to 0.1%) based on its frequency. This rearrangement joins TRBV5-6 to TRBJ1-2. Germline V lookup: CDR1 SGHDT, CDR2 YYEEEE. The CDR3 is made up of 15 amino acids. The CDR3 sequence: CASSLSGFRAYGYTF.

Considering frequency, this clonotype is medium-sized. The chain combines TRBV13 with TRBJ2-5. The CDR3 contains 12 residues. The V gene's germline CDR1 is PRHDT and CDR2 FYEKMQ (reference sequence). The CDR3 here is CASSLEEETQYF.